These 26 T cell receptor beta chains originate from one sample sequenced in a study of blood T cells in healthy people across ages. Primers used in a second PCR of about 6 to 12 cycles were a sample-barcoded 5' primer and a J-beta primer mix. In TCRdb, the 5' RACE reads were re-called with MiXCR into one record per CDR3 protein. The sample yields about 930,000 distinct CDR3 sequences, almost 30% seen once. The sample was also reused in another study, on T cells of mothers and their children.

The sequencing sample was made of blood. These receptors originate from a woman aged 40 to 50 in good health.

The sample holds many counts of this clonotype. The rearrangement joins TRBV11-2 to TRBJ2-3; TRBD2 agrees at 13 bases. Germline CDR1 reads SGHAT; CDR2 reads FQNNGV. The junction had 7 bases not matched to a gene; V was cut back by 5 bases and J by 2 bases. The CDR3 contains 17 residues. The CDR3, as DNA: TGTGCCAGCAGCCGACTAGGACTAGCGGGGGACACAGATACGCAGTATTTT. This gives the protein CASSRLGLAGDTDTQYF.

This clonotype was recorded a few times. This sequence joins TRBV6-5 and TRBJ2-2; TRBD1 might be the D (6 bases). V dropped 0 bases and J dropped 6 bases, with 11 bases sitting between them. CDR1 and CDR2 from the germline V gene are MNHEY and SVGAGI. CDR3 length: 15 residues. The CDR3 coding sequence is TGTGCCAGCAGTTACTCATCAGGGGTGGCCGGGGAGCTGTTTTTT. As protein: CASSYSSGVAGELFF.

This sequence joins TRBV7-8 and TRBJ2-7; perhaps TRBD2 as D (6 bases). V lost 1 base, J lost 3 bases, and 16 bases lay in between. The CDR3 runs 16 residues. Germline lookup yields CDR1 SGHVS and CDR2 FQNEAQ. The CDR3 coding sequence is TGTGCCAGCAGCTTAGGGCGGGGACCCTATTACTACGAGCAGTACTTC. Translated: CASSLGRGPYYYEQYF.

This clonotype was observed a handful of times. The rearrangement uses TRBV12-3 or TRBV12-4 and TRBJ1-1; 7 bases fit TRBD1. V shed 6 bases, J shed 9 bases, and the junction held 4 bases outside the gene matches. CDR3 length: 11 residues. The CDR3 loop is CASSQGGKAFF. The DNA for the CDR3 is TGTGCCAGCAGCCAGGGGGGAAAAGCTTTCTTT.

The V and J genes are TRBV5-1 and TRBJ2-7, with D tentatively TRBD1 (6 bases). V was trimmed by 1 base and J by 3 bases, leaving 14 bases between them. This CDR3 has 15 amino acids. Germline CDR1 SGHRS, CDR2 YFSETQ. The CDR3 here is CASSLIRGSIYEQYF. The CDR3 region has the DNA TGCGCCAGCAGCTTGATCAGGGGCTCCATCTACGAGCAGTACTTC. Based on the CDR3 plus reference TRBV5-1 and TRBJ2-7, the full variable domain is KAGVTQTPRYLIKTRGQQVTLSCSPISGHRSVSWYQQTPGQGLQFLFEYFSETQRNKGNFPGRFSGRQFSNSRSEMNVSTLELGDSALYLCASSLIRGSIYEQYFGPGTRLTVT.

This clonotype has a handful of counts. The chain carries TRBV5-1 and TRBJ2-5; 10 bases agree with TRBD1. Germline loops: CDR1 SGHRS, CDR2 YFSETQ. This CDR3 contains 15 residues. V gave up 0 bases and J gave up 5 bases; unmatched junction bases: 4. The chain's CDR3 is CASSLGQGAPETQYF. CDR3 DNA sequence: TGCGCCAGCAGCTTGGGACAGGGGGCGCCGGAGACCCAGTACTTC.

This clonotype was seen many times. The chain employs TRBV6-5 and TRBJ1-2; 8 nucleotides line up with TRBD1. Germline V CDR1 and CDR2: MNHEY, SVGAGI. Germline trimming cut 1 base from V and 8 bases from J; bases unmatched to any gene: 15. The CDR3 totals 17 residues. The CDR3 DNA reads as TGTGCCAGCAGTTACTTTCTCTCGTCTCAGGGGGCGTACGGCTACACCTTC. It encodes CASSYFLSSQGAYGYTF.

This clonotype was seen more than once but under ten times. The V and J genes are TRBV28 and TRBJ2-3, with D unresolved. The CDR3 is 15 amino acids. Trimming cost V 10 bases and J 0 bases, with 17 bases left between them. Germline V gene sequence: CDR1 MDHEN, CDR2 SYDVKM. This CDR3 reads CATLSRTTSTDTQYF. CDR3 DNA: TGTGCCACCTTATCGCGTACCACCAGCACAGATACGCAGTATTTT.

The V and J genes are TRBV5-1 and TRBJ1-2; 7 bases match TRBD1. Germline assignment: CDR1 SGHRS and CDR2 YFSETQ. V lost 0 bases, J lost 8 bases, and 10 bases stayed unmatched. The CDR3 sequence is 15 residues long. The CDR3 sequence is CASSLGDRDPRGYTF. CDR3 coding DNA: TGCGCCAGCAGCTTGGGCGACAGGGACCCAAGGGGCTACACCTTC.

The sample holds a few counts of this clonotype. The genes are TRBV9 and TRBJ1-6; D is uncertain. The V end lost 4 bases, the J end lost 15 bases, and 11 bases lay between the germline ends. The germline CDR1 and CDR2 sequences are SGDLS and YYNGEE. This CDR3 region has 11 residues. The CDR3 loop is CASSSDDVLHF. The DNA of the CDR3 is TGTGCCAGCAGCTCTGACGACGTCCTCCACTTT.

This clonotype came up many times. The chain is built from TRBV28 and TRBJ2-7, with a possible D match to TRBD1 (6 bases). The CDR3 is 15 residues long. V shed 6 bases and J shed 2 bases, with 17 bases lying between them. Germline CDR1 MDHEN, CDR2 SYDVKM. The CDR3 loop is CASSRQASPAYEQYF. CDR3 sequence (DNA): TGTGCCAGCAGCCGACAGGCCTCACCGGCCTACGAGCAGTACTTC.

Only a few counts were recorded for this clonotype. CDR3 amino acids: CAGGSGQGWYYEQYF. The CDR3 DNA follows: TGTGCCGGCGGGTCCGGACAGGGTTGGTACTACGAGCAGTACTTC. V and J are TRBV2 and TRBJ2-7, with 8 bases identical to TRBD1. The ends lost 11 bases at V and 3 bases at J; junction bases unmatched: 15. The CDR3 contains 15 residues. The germline gives CDR1 SNHLY, CDR2 FYNNEI.

This clonotype showed up just a few times. A much larger clone lies one base from this, so it may be a read error. This chain connects TRBV27 to TRBJ2-3; D gene uncertain. V was trimmed by 5 bases and J by 0 bases, leaving 15 bases between them. The CDR3 has 16 amino acids. Germline V CDR1 and CDR2: MNHEY, SMNVEV (reference sequence). In DNA form, the CDR3 reads TGTGCCAGCAGTCCCATGGACGGATTTAGCACAGATACGCAGTATTTT. It specifies CASSPMDGFSTDTQYF.

This clonotype has just a few counts. Germline is not matched at one junction end, which may reflect a read error. CDR3 sequence (DNA): TGCGCCAGCAGCCCGGGACAGTGGTTAGGATCTGGGGCCAACGCCCTGACTTTC. This encodes CASSPGQWLGSGANALTF. This chain uses TRBV5-1 with TRBJ2-6; 7 bases agree with TRBD1. The length of the CDR3 is 18 residues. The germline CDR1 and CDR2 sequences are SGHRS and YFSETQ.

As to this clonotype: A clone one base away is much larger, so this may be a read error. The chain uses TRBV7-3 and TRBJ2-7; D is ambiguous. The V gene lost 5 bases and the J gene lost 7 bases, with 24 bases spanning the gap. CDR1 SGHTA and CDR2 FQGTGA come from the germline V gene. The CDR3 covers 16 residues. Written as DNA, the CDR3 is TGTGCCAGCAGCCCCAACCCGGGCCTCGGTAACAATGAGCAGTACTTC. It yields the protein CASSPNPGLGNNEQYF.

This clonotype was recorded many times. The CDR3 region has the DNA TGTGCCAGCAGCTCGCGGTCAAGCTTCGATGAGCAGTTCTTC. Translated: CASSSRSSFDEQFF. This chain joins TRBV9 and TRBJ2-1; D uncertain. The CDR3 extends over 14 amino acids. Trimming shortened V by 4 bases and J by 8 bases, and 16 bases separated the two germline ends. CDR1 and CDR2 from the germline V gene are SGDLS and YYNGEE.

This clonotype was seen only a few times. The chain links TRBV7-3 to TRBJ2-1; D may be TRBD2 (6 bases). Germline loops: CDR1 SGHTA, CDR2 FQGTGA. The CDR3 contains 17 residues. The germline V and J ends were trimmed by 1 base and 5 bases, with 18 bases remaining between them. CDR3 residues: CASSLMGSGKQNNEQFF. The CDR3 DNA follows: TGTGCCAGCAGCTTAATGGGTAGCGGAAAACAGAACAATGAGCAGTTCTTC.

Remarks on this clonotype: The junction departs from the called germline gene at one end, perhaps through a read error. The chain couples TRBV9 to TRBJ2-7; the match to TRBD1 covers 7 bases. This CDR3 comprises 14 residues. Germline assignment: CDR1 SGDLS and CDR2 YYNGEE. This chain's CDR3 is CASSITGVSHEQYF. CDR3 nucleotides: TGTGCCAGCAGCATCACAGGGGTCTCCCACGAGCAGTACTTC.

There are many counts of this clonotype. One end of the junction varies from germline; a read error may be responsible. The rearrangement links TRBV5-1 to TRBJ2-3, with D possibly TRBD2 on 7 matching bases. Germline CDR1 and CDR2: SGHRS and YFSETQ. The CDR3 has 14 amino acids. CDR3 protein: CASSPGGPTDTQYF. The CDR3 bases are TGTGCCAGCAGTCCCGGGGGGCCAACAGATACGCAGTATTTT.

Worth noting for this clonotype: Being one base from a much bigger clone, this may be a read error. This chain connects TRBV12-3 or TRBV12-4 to TRBJ2-7; D is perhaps TRBD2 (6 bases). This CDR3 has 16 residues. The CDR3 protein is CTSSRGAVLTAYEQYF. The CDR3 bases are TGTACCAGCAGCCGCGGGGCAGTTCTTACCGCCTACGAGCAGTACTTC.

The V gene is TRBV30, the J gene TRBJ2-7; 7 bases match TRBD2. V was pared by 4 bases and J by 2 bases, with 2 bases of the junction left unmatched. Germline CDR1 reads GTSNPN; CDR2 reads SVGIG (reference sequence). The CDR3 loop spans 12 amino acids. CDR3 DNA sequence: TGTGCCTGGACTGCGGGGGCCTACGAGCAGTACGTC. This encodes CAWTAGAYEQYV.

The genes are TRBV14 and TRBJ1-4; D is undetermined. This CDR3 comprises 15 residues. Germline V gene data show CDR1 as SGHDN and CDR2 as FVKESK. V was trimmed by 4 bases and J by 4 bases, leaving 13 bases between them. CDR3 amino acids: CASSPITAFNEKLFF. The CDR3 DNA reads TGTGCCAGCAGCCCCATAACAGCGTTTAATGAAAAACTGTTTTTT.

This clonotype was seen a handful of times. The chain has TRBV7-3 and TRBJ2-5, with D tentatively TRBD2 (5 bases). The CDR3 runs 16 residues. Trimming removed 3 bases from V and 4 bases from J, with 18 bases in between. Germline V CDR1 and CDR2: SGHTA, FQGTGA. DNA for the CDR3: TGTGCCAGCAGCTTCGGTCCGGGGAGTTCGGGAGAGACCCAGTACTTC. Residues: CASSFGPGSSGETQYF.

The sample holds a few counts of this clonotype. A much larger clonotype is one base distant, so this may be a read error. The chain couples TRBV7-2 to TRBJ2-3, with 9 nucleotides matching TRBD2. The CDR3 sequence is 19 residues long. The germline gives CDR1 SGHTA, CDR2 FQGNSA. CDR3 residues: CASSLKRAGGDPPTGTQYF. CDR3 sequence (DNA): TGTGCCAGCAGTCTTAAGCGAGCGGGGGGCGACCCGCCCACAGGTACGCAGTATTTT.

V is TRBV6-1 and J is TRBJ2-5; unclear D gene. Germline V gene lookup returns CDR1 MNHNS and CDR2 SASEGT. The CDR3 length is 18 residues. Trimming stripped 0 bases from V and 5 bases from J, with 22 bases between. The chain's CDR3 is CASSEAEWVAGSRETQYF. CDR3 sequence (DNA): TGTGCCAGCAGTGAAGCGGAATGGGTAGCAGGTAGTAGGGAGACCCAGTACTTC.

The chain recombines TRBV5-1 with TRBJ2-1, with 13 bases matching TRBD2. The germline V gene encodes CDR1 SGHRS and CDR2 YFSETQ. The V and J ends lost 0 bases and 5 bases, in that order; junction bases with no gene match: 8. The CDR3 consists of 18 residues. DNA of the CDR3: TGCGCCAGCAGCTTGGCCCCCCCGGGACTAGCGGGAAACAATGAGCAGTTCTTC. Translated, it gives CASSLAPPGLAGNNEQFF.